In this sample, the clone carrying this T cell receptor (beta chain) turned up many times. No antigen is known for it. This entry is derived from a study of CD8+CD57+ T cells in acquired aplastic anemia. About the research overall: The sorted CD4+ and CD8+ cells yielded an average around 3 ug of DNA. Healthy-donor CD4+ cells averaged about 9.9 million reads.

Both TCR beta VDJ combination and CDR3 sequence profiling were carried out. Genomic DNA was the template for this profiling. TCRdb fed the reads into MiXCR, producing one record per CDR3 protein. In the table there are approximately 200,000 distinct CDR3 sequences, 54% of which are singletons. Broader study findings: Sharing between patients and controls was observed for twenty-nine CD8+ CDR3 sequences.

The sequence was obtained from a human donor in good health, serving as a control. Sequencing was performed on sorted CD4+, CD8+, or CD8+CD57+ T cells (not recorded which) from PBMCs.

The DNA of the CDR3 is TGTGCCAGCAGCTTCACCGGGCCCTACAATGAGCAGTTCTTC. Encoded protein: CASSFTGPYNEQFF. The chain uses TRBV7-3 and TRBJ2-1, with D unclear. The V end was cut by 3 bases, the J end by 2 bases, with 8 bases between. This CDR3 has 14 amino acids. CDR1 is SGHTA, CDR2 FQGTGA, per germline.